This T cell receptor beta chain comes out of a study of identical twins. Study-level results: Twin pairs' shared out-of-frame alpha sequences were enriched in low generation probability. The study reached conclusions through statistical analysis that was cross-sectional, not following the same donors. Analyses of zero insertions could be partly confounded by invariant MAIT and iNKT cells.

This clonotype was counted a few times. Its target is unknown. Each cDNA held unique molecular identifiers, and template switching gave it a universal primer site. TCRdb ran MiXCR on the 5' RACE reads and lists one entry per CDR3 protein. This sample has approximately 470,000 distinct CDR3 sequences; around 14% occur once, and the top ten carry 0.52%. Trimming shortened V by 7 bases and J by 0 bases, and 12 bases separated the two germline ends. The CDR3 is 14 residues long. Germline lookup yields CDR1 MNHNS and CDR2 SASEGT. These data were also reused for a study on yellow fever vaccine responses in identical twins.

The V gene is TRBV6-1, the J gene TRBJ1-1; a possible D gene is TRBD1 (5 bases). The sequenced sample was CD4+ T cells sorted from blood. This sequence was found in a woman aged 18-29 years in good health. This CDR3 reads CASTKDTLNTEAFF. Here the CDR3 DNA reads TGTGCCAGCACCAAGGACACACTGAACACTGAAGCTTTCTTT.